This entry lists 3 T cell receptor beta chains sequenced from one sample in a study of early T cells in non-severe SARS-CoV-2 infection. TCRdb fed the 5' RACE reads into MiXCR, producing one record per CDR3 protein. The data hold about 100,000 distinct CDR3 sequences, with roughly an eighth observed a single time. What was sequenced was whole blood. The receptors here all came from an adult who was a healthcare worker with PCR-confirmed SARS-CoV-2 infection or an uninfected control (not recorded which).

There are many counts of this clonotype. At one end the junction does not follow the germline gene, possibly because of a read error. The chain employs TRBV7-9 and TRBJ2-1, with 9 bases identical to TRBD2. CDR3 length: 11 amino acids. Germline assignment: CDR1 SEHNR and CDR2 FQNEAQ (reference sequence). In nucleotides, the CDR3 is TGCCTAGCGGGGTCGTACAATGAGCAGTTCTTC. This encodes CLAGSYNEQFF.

The table lists this clonotype with a few counts. The rearrangement links TRBV28 to TRBJ1-3; 9 nucleotides align to TRBD1. The CDR3 has 17 residues. V lost 4 bases, J lost 4 bases, and 11 bases stayed unmatched. Germline CDR1 MDHEN, CDR2 SYDVKM. In DNA, the CDR3 is TGTGCCAGCAGTTCCGCCGGGACAGGGACGGCGGGAAACACCATATATTTT. This codes for CASSSAGTGTAGNTIYF.

In its sample, this clonotype was seen many times. Here the CDR3 reads CASSARGRWGGEQYF. CDR3 nucleotides: TGTGCCAGCAGTGCAAGAGGACGGTGGGGCGGAGAGCAGTACTTC. The chain employs TRBV25-1 and TRBJ2-7, with a possible D match to TRBD1 (5 bases). Germline assignment: CDR1 MGHDK and CDR2 SYGVNS. The CDR3 has 15 residues. Trimming took 4 bases from V and 7 from J, leaving 20 bases between them.